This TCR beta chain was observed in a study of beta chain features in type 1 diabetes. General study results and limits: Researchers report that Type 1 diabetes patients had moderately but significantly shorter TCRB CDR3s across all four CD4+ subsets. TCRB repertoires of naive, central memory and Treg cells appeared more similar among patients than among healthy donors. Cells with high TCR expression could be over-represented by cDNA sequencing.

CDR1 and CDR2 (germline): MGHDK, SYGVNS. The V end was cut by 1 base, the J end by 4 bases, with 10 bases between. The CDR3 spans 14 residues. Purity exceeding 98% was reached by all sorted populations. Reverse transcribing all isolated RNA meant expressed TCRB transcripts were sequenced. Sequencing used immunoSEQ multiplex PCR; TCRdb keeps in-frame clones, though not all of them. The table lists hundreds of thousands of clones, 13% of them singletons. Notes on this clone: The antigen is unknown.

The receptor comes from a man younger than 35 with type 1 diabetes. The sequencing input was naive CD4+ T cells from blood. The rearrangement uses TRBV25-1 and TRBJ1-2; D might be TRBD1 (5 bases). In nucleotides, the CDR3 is TGTGCCAGCAGTGAATTTGCCGGGGGCTATGGCTACACCTTC. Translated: CASSEFAGGYGYTF.